The sequence of this TCR beta chain was determined in a study of CD8 T cells in Susac syndrome. Germline V gives CDR1 DFQATT, CDR2 SNEGSKA (reference sequence). Trimming took off 0 bases at V and 0 bases at J, with 15 bases between the two ends. The CDR3 is 17 residues long. An input of 0.5 to 1 ug of RNA was subjected to reverse transcription using random hexamers. TCRdb reprocessed the immunoSEQ multiplex PCR reads via MiXCR and lists one record per CDR3 protein. The sample lists some 220,000 distinct CDR3 sequences, 95% occurring once. The genes are TRBV20-1 and TRBJ1-5, with a weak D call TRBD1 (5 bases). Sequenced material: CD4+ T cells from PBMCs. This sequence was found in a human donor with multiple sclerosis. CDR3 sequence: CSAREGPNLYSNQPQHF. In DNA, the CDR3 is TGCAGTGCTAGAGAGGGGCCGAACTTGTATAGCAATCAGCCCCAGCATTTT.